Detailed here is one T cell receptor (beta chain). This entry belongs to a study of PD-1 blockade in classical Hodgkin lymphoma. Brentuximab vedotin exposure varied among the patients, all of whom had relapsed after autologous stem cell transplantation. Repertoires were generated with immunoSEQ multiplex PCR, while TCRdb's copy carries only in-frame clones and drops some. Among about 97,000 clones listed, 65% to 85% were seen once. Germline V gene data show CDR1 as MNHEY and CDR2 as SVGAGI. There are 14 residues in the CDR3. The junction had 7 bases not matched to a gene; V was cut back by 6 bases and J by 7 bases.

The source is a human donor with classical Hodgkin lymphoma. The chain recombines TRBV6-5 with TRBJ2-7; TRBD2 agrees at 12 bases. The sample here was peripheral blood mononuclear cells (PBMCs), taken at baseline. CDR3 protein: CASSLAGGYGEQYF. CDR3 in DNA: TGTGCCAGCAGCCTAGCGGGAGGGTACGGTGAGCAGTACTTC.